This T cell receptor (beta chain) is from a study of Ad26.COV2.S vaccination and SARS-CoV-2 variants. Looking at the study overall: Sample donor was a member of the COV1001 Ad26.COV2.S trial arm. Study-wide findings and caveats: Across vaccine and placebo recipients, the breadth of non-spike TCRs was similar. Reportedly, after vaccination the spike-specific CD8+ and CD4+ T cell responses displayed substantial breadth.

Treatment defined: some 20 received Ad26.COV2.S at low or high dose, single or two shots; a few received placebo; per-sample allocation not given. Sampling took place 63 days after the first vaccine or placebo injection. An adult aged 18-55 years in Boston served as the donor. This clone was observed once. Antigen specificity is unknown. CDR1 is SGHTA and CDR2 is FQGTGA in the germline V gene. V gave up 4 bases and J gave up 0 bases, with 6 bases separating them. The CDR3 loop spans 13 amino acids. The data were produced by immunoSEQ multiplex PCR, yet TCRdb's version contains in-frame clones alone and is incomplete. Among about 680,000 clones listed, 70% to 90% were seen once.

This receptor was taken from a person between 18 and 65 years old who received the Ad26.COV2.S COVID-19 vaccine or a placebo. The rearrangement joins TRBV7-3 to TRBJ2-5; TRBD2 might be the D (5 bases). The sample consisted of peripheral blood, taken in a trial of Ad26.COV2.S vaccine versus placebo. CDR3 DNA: TGTGCCAGCAGCTCGGACTACCAAGAGACCCAGTACTTC. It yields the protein CASSSDYQETQYF. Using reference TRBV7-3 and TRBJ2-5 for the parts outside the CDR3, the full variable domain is GAGVSQTPSNKVTEKGKYVELRCDPISGHTALYWYRQSLGQGPEFLIYFQGTGAADDSGLPNDRFFAVRPEGSVSTLKIQRTERGDSAVYLCASSSDYQETQYFGPGTRLLVL.